These 8 T cell receptor beta chains were sequenced from one sample in a study of T cell changes during pregnancy in multiple sclerosis. The method was immunoSEQ multiplex PCR; TCRdb's version includes in-frame clones alone and lacks a portion of them. In the table there are about 44,000 clones, approximately 96% of which are singletons. The sequenced sample was peripheral blood, obtained in the second trimester of pregnancy. The origin of the receptors is a female donor with multiple sclerosis, enrolled in a pregnancy study.

The chain employs TRBV7-9 and TRBJ2-2; a possible D gene is TRBD1 (5 bases). V lost 4 bases and J lost 4, with 16 bases in between. Germline V gene lookup returns CDR1 SEHNR and CDR2 FQNEAQ (reference sequence). The CDR3 has 16 residues. The CDR3 here is CASSYPTLGATGELFF. The CDR3, as DNA: TGTGCCAGCAGCTACCCGACCTTAGGGGCCACCGGGGAGCTGTTTTTT.

The V and J genes are TRBV5-4 and TRBJ1-6; tentatively, D is TRBD1 (6 bases). CDR1 and CDR2 from the germline V gene are SGHNT and YYREEE (reference sequence). The CDR3 is 14 amino acids. Trimming left V 3 bases short and J 9 bases short, with 13 bases between. CDR3 coding DNA: TGTGCCAGCAGCTACGAAGGGGGTAGTTCACCCCTCCACTTT. This translates into CASSYEGGSSPLHF.

The V gene is TRBV7-2, the J gene TRBJ2-2, with TRBD2 matching over 10 bases. In germline, CDR1 is SGHTA, CDR2 FQGNSA. The trim removed 1 base at V and 4 bases at J, leaving 3 bases unmatched. The CDR3 runs to 16 residues. Written as DNA, the CDR3 is TGTGCCAGCAGCTTAGTGGTAGCGGGAGGCACCGGGGAGCTGTTTTTT. It yields the protein CASSLVVAGGTGELFF.

CDR3 nucleotide sequence: TGTGCCAGCAGGGATGGAGGGTACACTGAAGCTTTCTTT. It encodes CASRDGGYTEAFF. This sequence joins TRBV27 and TRBJ1-1; no clear D gene. V was cut by 6 bases and J by 3 bases, with 11 bases left in between. Germline lookup yields CDR1 MNHEY and CDR2 SMNVEV (reference sequence). The CDR3 contains 13 residues.

The chain uses TRBV2 and TRBJ1-1; a weak D match, TRBD1 (5 bases). Germline V lookup: CDR1 SNHLY, CDR2 FYNNEI. V was trimmed by 8 bases and J by 0 bases, leaving 10 bases between them. This CDR3 is 13 amino acids long. DNA for the CDR3: TGTGCCAGCGAAGACAGTCTGAACACTGAAGCTTTCTTT. Amino acid sequence: CASEDSLNTEAFF.

This chain links TRBV4-1 with TRBJ2-1, with D hard to call. V lost 2 bases to trimming and J lost 11 bases, with 13 bases between them. The CDR3 length is 13 residues. Germline V gives CDR1 MGHRA, CDR2 YSYEKL. Here the CDR3 reads CASSQHTWPKQFF. As DNA, the CDR3 is TGCGCCAGCAGCCAACATACCTGGCCCAAGCAGTTCTTC.

The chain has TRBV10-3 and TRBJ1-2; 7 bases are shared with TRBD1. The CDR3 runs to 15 residues. The V gene end was trimmed by 10 bases and the J gene end by 4 bases; junction bases not matched to a gene: 15. Germline V gene data show CDR1 as ENHRY and CDR2 as SYGVKD. The CDR3 loop is CATRDSGVAVYGYTF. The CDR3, as DNA: TGTGCCACCCGGGACAGCGGCGTCGCGGTCTATGGCTACACCTTC.

The J gene is TRBJ1-1, the V gene TRBV4-1; 7 bases match TRBD1. V shed 5 bases and J 1 base; nucleotides not matched to a gene: 4. Germline V gene lookup returns CDR1 MGHRA and CDR2 YSYEKL. This CDR3 has 14 amino acids. CDR3 in amino acids: CASSTRQGNTEAFF. CDR3 DNA: TGCGCCAGCAGCACCCGACAGGGGAACACTGAAGCTTTCTTT.